This entry is about one T cell receptor (beta chain). What antigen it recognizes has not been identified. The data derive from a study of cytomegalovirus exposure and HLA in healthy donors (dated by TCRdb to the late 2010s). Study-wide context: In an earlier analysis of some 610 of the donors, 250 to 350 Gb of sequence data and 117 million unique TCR beta sequences from 180 million or so T cells were reported. An early release covering roughly 600 HLA-typed donors comprised approximately 300 gigabases of sequencing data and tens of millions of unique TCR sequences. Among the roughly 400 genotyped donors, around 79% belonged to the genetic ancestry cluster associated with self-reported Caucasian donors. The study aimed to test whether signatures of past pathogen exposure could be identified by cataloging public T cell receptors. The study used immunosequencing to profile the T cell repertoires of approximately 630 subjects and linked those repertoires to cytomegalovirus serostatus. Along with the approximately 650-subject first cohort, a separate validation cohort of more than 90 different subjects was used. High-throughput TCR immunosequencing, statistical association of individual TCRs with disease status, and machine learning were combined to predict cytomegalovirus infection status. To study patterns of TCR occurrence, a later analysis re-analyzed previously published TCR beta repertoires from just over 650 donors and added high-resolution HLA genotyping. Rather than using new phenotypic data, the later analysis identified candidate immune exposures from TCR beta sequences and from how often those sequences occurred across donors. An earlier analysis of approximately 500 of the donors applied high-throughput TCR beta sequencing to assess whether each TCR beta V gene segment acted as functional or pseudogenic. Alongside the repertoire data, information on donor age, sex, ethnicity and CMV serostatus was compiled. Genome-wide SNP genotypes for about three fifths of the roughly 670 donors were used in a later genetic analysis, which treated that subset as a discovery cohort. All discovery cohort repertoires had been generated on a single sequencing platform. Both class I and class II loci were covered by HLA typing, at four-digit resolution. The number of donors typed differed by locus, with roughly 620-640 for A, B, C, DRB1 and DQB1, roughly 520 for DQA1, 600 to 610 for DPA1, and some 440 for DPB1. Roughly five DR-DQ haplotypes were handled as single units for association and clustering, since linkage in the cohort was strong. Among around 400 genotyped donors of the cohort, an average of around 250,000 unique TCR beta nucleotide sequences was sequenced per donor, of which 15% to 20% were non-productive.

In total, about 650 healthy bone marrow donors made up the cohort. At the time of sampling, all cohort members were nominally healthy, though unrecorded immune exposures were likely present. The donor was CMV seronegative and was included in the group of a few hundred seronegative cohort members. Every donor gave a peripheral blood sample, and the peripheral blood mononuclear cells from that sample were used for TCR beta sequencing. The Qiagen DNeasy Blood Extraction Kit was used to extract genomic DNA from the blood cell samples. Study-wide findings and limitations: Linkage disequilibrium might explain the correlated functional status among segregating V segments, but an unknown experimental factor could not be excluded. Because HLA typing was missing for some donors at each locus, association tests included only the typed subset. The sequencing pipeline was judged likely to have produced a cluster of highly shared sequence variants as a technical artifact. Across donors, most TCR sequences were observed very rarely, whereas some public TCRs were present in many individuals. The only immune exposure information available for the cohort was CMV serostatus. In a later analysis, HLA-associated TCR beta chains showed more clonal expansion and lower generation probabilities than non-associated chains that were equally common. According to a later analysis, TCR association rates differed among HLA loci, with DRB1 alleles showing the most associated TCRs and HLA-C alleles showing the fewest. Cytomegalovirus status was reported to be diagnosed by the classifier with high specificity and sensitivity in both the original and validation cohorts. The study listed approximately 150 TCR beta chains as associated with cytomegalovirus. When HLA alleles, especially DR and DQ, strongly co-occurred, attributing TCR associations to individual alleles was difficult. Broadly in line with IMGT annotations, most TCR beta V segments showed up in productive rearrangements about 87% or about 30% of the time in an earlier analysis of 450 to 600 of the donors. A later genetic analysis associated a missense DCLRE1C variant with V-gene and J-gene trimming of TCR beta chains, and an independent cohort replicated the association. A later genetic analysis reported fewer N-insertions in productive TCRs among donors in an Asian-associated ancestry cluster than the roughly 700-donor mean. A later analysis reported that several top co-occurrence clusters appeared linked to parvovirus B19, influenza, CMV and Epstein-Barr virus. A further reported finding was that TCR beta sequences accurately predicted the HLA-A and HLA-B alleles for most subjects in the first cohort. In vitro tests confirmed that a few of the cytomegalovirus-associated TCR beta chains recognize cytomegalovirus antigens. In a later analysis, some 18,000 TCR beta sequences were associated with specific HLA alleles at a false discovery rate of 0.05. Seventeen rarely observed V segments, including chromosome 9 orphons, were excluded from the earlier analysis of about 610 of the donors because counts were too low. In this cohort, only TCR beta chains were sequenced, and detectable features were limited by the absence of alpha or paired-chain data. Most CMV-associated TCR beta chains appeared to be HLA-restricted in a later analysis, and the HLA associations seemed to be driven largely by CMV exposure. The authors suggested that the approach could potentially be extended to other disease states and immunological phenotypes. Presence/absence analyses assumed roughly uniform sequencing depth across donors, an assumption that may not hold.

Library preparation employed the immunoSEQ multiplex PCR assay. For the multiplex PCR, a mixture combining 60 forward primers for TCR Vbeta segments and 13 reverse primers for TCR Jbeta segments was used. The CDR3 region of rearranged TCR beta genes was amplified from genomic DNA with a multiplex PCR assay. Amplified TCR beta libraries were sequenced as 87-base-pair reads on the Illumina HiSeq System. The paper's data handling went like this. Across the 640 or so repertoires, a later analysis counted approximately 83 million unique TCR beta chains, approximately 10 million of which were shared by at least two donors. A nearest-neighbor algorithm error-corrected the raw reads and collapsed the reads into unique sequences, merging closely related sequences to remove PCR and sequencing errors. Alignment of CDR3 sequences to IMGT reference sequences was used to assign V, D and J gene segments. For a sequence to be retained, a match of at least six nucleotides was required to both a V gene segment and a J gene segment. A rearrangement counted as productive if the CDR3 had no stop codons and remained in frame with V and J, and every other rearrangement counted as non-productive. CDR3 was defined according to IMGT convention as the region running from the second conserved V-encoded cysteine to the conserved J-encoded phenylalanine. The earlier analysis of fewer than 750 of the donors excluded sequences that lacked an unambiguous match to a single V gene segment. An earlier analysis of fewer than 750 of the donors classified V segments as functional when productive rearrangements were above 56.7% and as segregating when the standard deviation between donors was above 5%. A statistical classification framework was developed to diagnose cytomegalovirus status using the catalog of TCR beta chain sequences. In a later analysis, V and J genes were assigned by comparing TCR nucleotide sequences against IMGT/GENE-DB human TR gene sequences. A later analysis assigned CDR3 sequences and most-parsimonious VDJ recombination scenarios with the TCRdist pipeline. In a later analysis, each TCR beta chain was defined by its CDR3 amino acid sequence together with its V-gene family, and reads without a unique V-gene family were excluded. In a later analysis, approximately 640 highly shared, low-generation-probability nucleotide sequences were removed to address suspected cross-contamination and a sequencing artifact. In a later analysis, a clonal expansion index for each public chain was calculated from normalized within-repertoire ranks of inferred template counts. In a later analysis, generation probabilities were computed with a VDJ recombination model fitted to out-of-frame rearrangements, and the resulting probabilities were checked against IGoR. In a later analysis, TCR-TCR, TCR-HLA and TCR-CMV co-occurrence was scored with hypergeometric tests, and a repertoire-size bias correction was applied to TCR pairs. False discovery rates were estimated in a later analysis by permuting HLA or CMV assignments 20 times. In a later analysis, co-occurring TCRs were grouped with DBSCAN, and TCRdist sequence similarity was added when clustering was performed within HLA-allele-positive subsets. Co-occurrence clustering excluded repertoires with fewer than 30,000 or more than 120,000 public chains, plus five with anomalous nucleotide sharing. TCRdb's version of the immuneACCESS table is confined to in-frame rearrangements and falls short of the full clone set. An unresolved V gene accounts for under half of the shortfall where checked; the remainder is of unknown origin. The V and J calls and clone size are taken from that table; D and trimming were inferred from the DNA. This sample's records show tens of thousands of clones. The top ten constitute more than 1.5% of the sample.

This TCR was recovered from a woman between 25 and 40 years old in good health and CMV-seronegative. Sequencing was carried out using PBMCs.

The sequenced DNA: TGTGCCAGCAGTACCGGGGTGAACACTGAAGCTTTCTTT. This codes for CASSTGVNTEAFF. The chain is encoded by TRBV7-9 joined to TRBJ1-1; confidence is insufficient to name the D gene. The CDR3 starts with the cysteine, ends with the phenylalanine, and has 13 residues. Just CDR3 DNA is preserved here, 39 bases in frame from base 1. CDR1 is given as SEHNR and CDR2 as FQNEAQ, both from the germline V gene (reference sequence). The junction shows trimming of 6 bases on V and 0 bases on J, plus 8 bases between the germline ends.